In this sample, the clone carrying this T cell receptor (beta chain) turned up a few times. Its target is unknown. The entry originates in a study of T-cell reconstitution after alpha-beta-depleted transplantation in children. Germline V gene lookup returns CDR1 SQVTM and CDR2 ANQGSEA. Trimming took 0 bases from V and 5 from J, leaving 16 bases between them. This CDR3 spans 15 amino acids. This sample's TCRbeta library carried unique molecular identifier barcodes. Using its own MiXCR run on the PCR reads, TCRdb lists one record per CDR3 protein. The sample comprises over 90,000 distinct CDR3 sequences, roughly 7.6% of which are singletons, and approximately 16% rests with the top ten. Study conclusions and caveats: A year had passed since transplant, and T-cell counts and diversity by then came mostly from newly produced T cells. Surviving recipient cells, namely T cells and thymic progenitors, were the source of high day-60 TCRbeta diversity in some patients. At around two months after transplant, the alpha-beta T cells were reportedly derived from several hundred expanded clones that came from non-depleted graft cells.

The TCR sequence derives from a boy aged 2 to 10 with acute lymphoblastic leukemia, due to receive a stem cell transplant. Sequencing was performed on PBMCs, taken before TCRalphabeta/CD19-depleted stem cell transplant. The gene calls are TRBV29-1 and TRBJ1-1; D may be TRBD1 (5 bases). The CDR3 DNA sequence: TGCAGCGTTGAAGAGGGCAGGACACTAGGGACTGAAGCTTTCTTT. Protein product: CSVEEGRTLGTEAFF.